A single sample gave rise to the 31 T cell receptor beta chains below, sequenced in a study of blood T cell repertoires in COVID-19. Sequencing used immunoSEQ multiplex PCR; TCRdb keeps in-frame clones, though not all of them. This table has under 200,000 clones, 90% appearing once. Sequencing input: peripheral blood. These receptors were collected from a man in his fifties or sixties with acute or convalescent COVID-19.

The chain joins TRBV12-3 or TRBV12-4 to TRBJ2-3; possibly TRBD2 for D (5 bases). The CDR3 runs to 12 residues. V lost 6 bases, J lost 3 bases, and 7 bases lay in between. CDR3 amino acids: CASRWRTDTQYF. The CDR3 DNA reads as TGTGCCAGCAGGTGGAGGACAGATACGCAGTATTTT.

The chain combines TRBV6-5 with TRBJ1-2; no clear D gene. In germline, CDR1 is MNHEY, CDR2 SVGAGI. The CDR3 is 14 residues long. V was shortened by 0 bases and J by 3 bases, with 8 bases between the two germline ends. CDR3 region: CASSYSGEDYGYTF. The CDR3 region has the DNA TGTGCCAGCAGTTACTCCGGGGAGGACTATGGCTACACCTTC.

The chain has TRBV27 and TRBJ1-3; TRBD1 aligns across 8 bases. CDR1 and CDR2 (germline): MNHEY, SMNVEV (reference sequence). Unmatched junction bases numbered 3, after V lost 3 bases and J lost 2 bases. The CDR3 has 15 residues. DNA for the CDR3: TGTGCCAGCAGTTTTTCAGGGGGCACTGGAAACACCATATATTTT. The encoded protein is CASSFSGGTGNTIYF.

The CDR3 region is CASSLGVWGSYNEQFF. CDR3 nucleotides: TGTGCCAGCAGTCTAGGGGTCTGGGGCTCCTACAATGAGCAGTTCTTC. The gene calls are TRBV28 and TRBJ2-1; a possible D gene is TRBD1 (5 bases). V dropped 5 bases and J dropped 0 bases, with 14 bases sitting between them. In germline, CDR1 is MDHEN, CDR2 SYDVKM. There are 16 residues in the CDR3.

The rearrangement joins TRBV28 to TRBJ1-1, with D maybe TRBD1 (6 bases). This CDR3 comprises 12 residues. V was cut by 8 bases and J by 5 bases, with 12 bases left in between. Germline CDR1 reads MDHEN; CDR2 reads SYDVKM. The CDR3 spells CASDGRGTEAFF. CDR3 coding DNA: TGTGCCAGCGATGGAAGGGGGACTGAAGCTTTCTTT.

The chain carries TRBV18 and TRBJ1-3; a weak D match, TRBD1 (6 bases). The germline V and J ends were trimmed by 3 bases and 1 base, with 10 bases remaining between them. Germline V CDR1 and CDR2: KGHSH, LQKENI. This CDR3 is built from 15 residues. CDR3 protein: CASSPVQGSGNTIYF. The DNA of the CDR3 is TGTGCCAGCTCACCCGTGCAGGGGTCTGGAAACACCATATATTTT.

The V call is TRBV6-2 or TRBV6-3, the J call TRBJ2-5; 14 bases map to TRBD2. Germline V gene data show CDR1 as MNHEY and CDR2 as SVGEGT. The V and J ends lost 6 bases and 4 bases, in that order; junction bases with no gene match: 7. This CDR3 comprises 16 residues. CDR3 amino acids: CASSAGTSGGRETQYF. The CDR3 bases are TGTGCCAGCAGCGCCGGGACTAGCGGGGGCCGAGAGACCCAGTACTTC.

V usage is TRBV15 and J usage is TRBJ1-2; D is unclear. Germline CDR1 is LNHNV and CDR2 is YYDKDF (reference sequence). With 2 bases removed from V and 5 bases from J, the gap between germline ends came to 9 bases. The CDR3 consists of 13 residues. CDR3 bases: TGTGCCACCAGCAGAAACACCCTTTATGGCTACACCTTC. This encodes CATSRNTLYGYTF.

The rearrangement uses TRBV19 and TRBJ2-2; perhaps TRBD2 as D (6 bases). Trimming removed 2 bases from V and 4 bases from J, with 11 bases in between. This CDR3 contains 15 residues. Germline V gives CDR1 LNHDA, CDR2 SQIVND (reference sequence). CDR3 nucleotides: TGTGCCAGTAGTATAATAGGGGAGGTCACCGGGGAGCTGTTTTTT. Amino acids: CASSIIGEVTGELFF.

V is TRBV5-1 and J is TRBJ2-1, with D possibly matching TRBD2 (6 bases). Looked up from germline, CDR1 is SGHRS and CDR2 is YFSETQ. V lost 4 bases to trimming and J lost 8 bases, with 19 bases between them. The length of the CDR3 is 15 residues. CDR3 nucleotide sequence: TGCGCCAGCAGCCATACAGTCGGACTATCCGATGAGCAGTTCTTC. It specifies CASSHTVGLSDEQFF.

The rearrangement joins TRBV19 to TRBJ1-4; 8 bases fit TRBD1. In germline, CDR1 is LNHDA, CDR2 SQIVND (reference sequence). This CDR3 region has 15 residues. V shed 4 bases and J 5 bases; nucleotides not matched to a gene: 6. Here the CDR3 reads CASSTHTGGNEKLFF. CDR3 coding DNA: TGTGCCAGTAGTACCCATACAGGGGGAAATGAAAAACTGTTTTTT.

The genes are TRBV7-9 and TRBJ1-4, with 9 nucleotides matching TRBD1. With 4 bases clipped from V and 12 bases from J, the junction kept 3 bases outside the gene matches. Germline V lookup: CDR1 SEHNR, CDR2 FQNEAQ (reference sequence). The CDR3 has 12 residues. The CDR3 reads CASSSRQGELFF. The CDR3, as DNA: TGTGCCAGCAGCTCGAGACAGGGGGAACTGTTTTTT.

The rearrangement links TRBV28 to TRBJ2-1; D not resolved. Germline CDR1 reads MDHEN; CDR2 reads SYDVKM. This CDR3 is 11 amino acids long. Trimming left V 1 base short and J 9 bases short, with 4 bases between. The CDR3 protein is CASSLFLEQFF. Here the CDR3 DNA reads TGTGCCAGCAGTTTATTCCTTGAGCAGTTCTTC.

As concerns this clone: Other nucleotide sequences in the sample specify the same CDR3. The CDR3 DNA follows: TGTGCCAGTAGTTTCCGGAATGAGCAGTTCTTC. This gives the protein CASSFRNEQFF. J is TRBJ2-1 and V is TRBV19; D uncertain. The CDR3 is made up of 11 amino acids. Germline loops: CDR1 LNHDA, CDR2 SQIVND (reference sequence). V shed 5 bases and J shed 7 bases, with 6 bases lying between them.

V and J are TRBV18 and TRBJ2-2; possibly TRBD1 for D (5 bases). V gave up 2 bases and J gave up 5 bases, with 15 bases separating them. The CDR3 loop spans 16 amino acids. Germline V lookup: CDR1 KGHSH, CDR2 LQKENI. CDR3 sequence reads: CASSPTGQYLTGELFF. DNA for the CDR3: TGTGCCAGCTCACCAACAGGCCAGTACCTAACCGGGGAGCTGTTTTTT.

The chain joins TRBV2 to TRBJ1-2; 8 nucleotides align to TRBD1. V shed 6 bases and J 6 bases; nucleotides not matched to a gene: 9. Germline V lookup: CDR1 SNHLY, CDR2 FYNNEI. This CDR3 region has 14 residues. Here the CDR3 DNA reads TGTGCCAGCAGCGCAACAGGGGGAAGAGATGGCTACACCTTC. It encodes CASSATGGRDGYTF. Filled out from reference TRBV2 and TRBJ1-2, the complete variable domain reads EPEVTQTPSHQVTQMGQEVILRCVPISNHLYFYWYRQILGQKVEFLVSFYNNEISEKSEIFDDQFSVERPDGSNFTLKIRSTKLEDSAMYFCASSATGGRDGYTFGSGTRLTVV.

Concerning this clone itself: Other DNA sequences in the same sample also yield this CDR3. The chain combines TRBV6-1 with TRBJ1-1; D gene uncertain. This CDR3 has 13 residues. With 3 bases removed from V and 3 bases from J, the gap between germline ends came to 8 bases. The germline CDR1 and CDR2 sequences are MNHNS and SASEGT. The CDR3 spells CASSEGRYTEAFF. The CDR3 nucleotides read TGTGCCAGCAGTGAGGGCAGGTACACTGAAGCTTTCTTT.

The chain employs TRBV28 and TRBJ1-2, with 7 bases lining up with TRBD1. The V segment lost 10 bases and the J segment 4 bases; nucleotides outside the gene matches: 15. The CDR3 runs 15 residues. Germline CDR1 MDHEN, CDR2 SYDVKM. In DNA form, the CDR3 reads TGTGCCACTACCACCCCACAGGGGATTGCCTATGGCTACACCTTC. This encodes CATTTPQGIAYGYTF.

The chain uses TRBV28 and TRBJ2-7; a possible D gene is TRBD1 (6 bases). Germline-derived CDR1 and CDR2 are MDHEN and SYDVKM. The germline V and J ends were trimmed by 6 bases and 3 bases, with 12 bases remaining between them. This CDR3 contains 13 residues. The CDR3 nucleotides read TGTGCCAGCAGAAAGGGACAAGACTACGAGCAGTACTTC. Residues: CASRKGQDYEQYF.

V gene TRBV20-1 combines with J gene TRBJ2-3; TRBD1 matches at 8 bases. Germline V gene lookup returns CDR1 DFQATT and CDR2 SNEGSKA (reference sequence). V dropped 3 bases and J dropped 4; count of bases not matched to a gene: 6. CDR3 length: 14 residues. The CDR3: CSASFQGASDTQYF. The CDR3 DNA is TGCAGTGCTAGTTTTCAGGGGGCGTCAGATACGCAGTATTTT.

This chain connects TRBV2 to TRBJ2-2, with 7 bases aligning to TRBD2. The junction had 6 bases not matched to a gene; V was cut back by 7 bases and J by 4 bases. The CDR3 runs 14 residues. CDR1 is SNHLY, CDR2 FYNNEI, per germline. Here the CDR3 DNA reads TGTGCCAGCACCCAAGGGGAGGGCACCGGGGAGCTGTTTTTT. Translated, it gives CASTQGEGTGELFF.

The chain combines TRBV7-2 with TRBJ1-1; TRBD1 aligns across 10 bases. After removal of 1 base from V and 4 bases from J, the junction contained 3 bases not matched to a gene. The CDR3 length is 15 residues. CDR1 SGHTA and CDR2 FQGNSA come from the germline V gene. The CDR3 bases are TGTGCCAGCAGCTTAGTTGGGACAGGGGTCACTGAAGCTTTCTTT. Translation: CASSLVGTGVTEAFF.

The chain links TRBV5-3 to TRBJ1-5, with TRBD1 matching over 9 bases. Being an ORF, TRBV5-3 has a function that is uncertain. The CDR3 runs to 16 residues. V trimming: 4 bases; J trimming: 9 bases; junction bases outside the gene matches: 14. The CDR3 loop is CARSRKGQGARGPQHF. The CDR3 nucleotides read TGTGCCAGAAGCCGCAAGGGACAGGGAGCAAGGGGGCCCCAGCATTTT.

The chain recombines TRBV6-5 with TRBJ1-4; maybe TRBD1 (5 bases). Per germline, CDR1 MNHEY and CDR2 SVGAGI. CDR3 size: 15 residues. V was clipped by 0 bases and J by 7 bases, with 12 bases between them. This CDR3 is CASSYSGDRAEKLFF. The CDR3, as DNA: TGTGCCAGCAGTTACTCAGGGGATAGGGCTGAAAAACTGTTTTTT.

The rearrangement links TRBV5-1 to TRBJ2-3, with 10 bases aligning to TRBD1. V was pared by 4 bases and J by 3 bases, with 5 bases of the junction left unmatched. CDR1 is SGHRS, CDR2 YFSETQ, per germline. The CDR3 is 15 amino acids. The CDR3 here is CASSTGQGLTDTQYF. The CDR3 nucleotides read TGCGCCAGCAGCACGGGACAGGGGTTGACAGATACGCAGTATTTT.

The chain employs TRBV25-1 and TRBJ1-1, with unresolved D. Trimming left V 4 bases short and J 0 bases short, with 6 bases between. CDR1 and CDR2 from the germline V gene are MGHDK and SYGVNS. This CDR3 is 13 amino acids long. This CDR3 reads CASSVSLNTEAFF. The CDR3 DNA follows: TGTGCCAGCAGTGTAAGCCTGAACACTGAAGCTTTCTTT.

This sequence joins TRBV6-1 and TRBJ2-1; the match to TRBD2 covers 11 bases. CDR3 length: 16 amino acids. V lost 2 bases and J lost 5; bases outside the gene matches: 5. Germline-derived CDR1 and CDR2 are MNHNS and SASEGT. DNA of the CDR3: TGTGCCAGCAGTGAACGTACTAGCGGGAGTAACAATGAGCAGTTCTTC. Translated, it gives CASSERTSGSNNEQFF.

This chain joins TRBV19 and TRBJ2-7; 10 nucleotides agree with TRBD2. With V trimmed by 1 base and J by 4 bases, 7 bases remained unmatched. The germline V gene has CDR1 LNHDA and CDR2 SQIVND (reference sequence). CDR3 length: 16 amino acids. CDR3 region: CASSIARKREGYEQYF. CDR3 DNA: TGTGCCAGTAGTATAGCGAGGAAGCGGGAGGGTTACGAGCAGTACTTC.

This clone was seen only once. The gene calls are TRBV6-5 and TRBJ1-1; TRBD1 matches 9 bases. The CDR3 runs to 15 residues. Germline V gene data show CDR1 as MNHEY and CDR2 as SVGAGI. After removal of 6 bases from V and 2 bases from J, the junction contained 7 bases not matched to a gene. The CDR3 DNA sequence: TGTGCCAGCAGATCTTTGACAGGGGGAAACACTGAAGCTTTCTTT. Amino acid sequence: CASRSLTGGNTEAFF.

The CDR3 DNA follows: TGTGCCAGCAGCTTCGAGGGAGGGAGGGCTTTCTTT. The encoded protein is CASSFEGGRAFF. The rearrangement links TRBV7-2 to TRBJ1-1; D is uncertain. V was clipped by 3 bases and J by 11 bases, with 13 bases between them. CDR3 length: 12 amino acids. CDR1 is SGHTA, CDR2 FQGNSA, per germline.

This rearrangement joins TRBV5-8 to TRBJ2-1; 7 nucleotides align to TRBD2. The germline CDR1 and CDR2 sequences are SGHTS and YDEGEE. V dropped 4 bases and J dropped 3; count of bases not matched to a gene: 10. The CDR3 contains 16 residues. The CDR3 nucleotides are TGTGCCAGCAGCCCGAGAAGGTCTAGCGGCTACAATGAGCAGTTCTTC. This sequence encodes CASSPRRSSGYNEQFF. Full variable domain (remainder filled in from reference TRBV5-8 and TRBJ2-1): EAGVTQSPTHLIKTRGQQATLRCSPISGHTSVYWYQQALGLGLQFLLWYDEGEERNRGNFPPRFSGRQFPNYSSELNVNALELEDSALYLCASSPRRSSGYNEQFFGPGTRLTVL.